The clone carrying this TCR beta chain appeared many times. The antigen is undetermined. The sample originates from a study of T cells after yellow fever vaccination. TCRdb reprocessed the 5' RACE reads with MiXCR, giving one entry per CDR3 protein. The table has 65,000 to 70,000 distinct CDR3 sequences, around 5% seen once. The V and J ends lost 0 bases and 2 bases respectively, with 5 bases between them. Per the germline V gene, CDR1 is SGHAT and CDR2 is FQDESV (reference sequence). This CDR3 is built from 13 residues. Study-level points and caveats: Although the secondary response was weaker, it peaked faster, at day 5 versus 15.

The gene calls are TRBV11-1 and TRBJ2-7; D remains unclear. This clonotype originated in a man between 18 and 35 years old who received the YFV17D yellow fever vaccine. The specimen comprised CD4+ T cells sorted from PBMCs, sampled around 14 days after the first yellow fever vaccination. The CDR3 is CASSLAGPYEQYF. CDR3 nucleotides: TGTGCCAGCAGCTTAGCTGGGCCCTACGAGCAGTACTTC.